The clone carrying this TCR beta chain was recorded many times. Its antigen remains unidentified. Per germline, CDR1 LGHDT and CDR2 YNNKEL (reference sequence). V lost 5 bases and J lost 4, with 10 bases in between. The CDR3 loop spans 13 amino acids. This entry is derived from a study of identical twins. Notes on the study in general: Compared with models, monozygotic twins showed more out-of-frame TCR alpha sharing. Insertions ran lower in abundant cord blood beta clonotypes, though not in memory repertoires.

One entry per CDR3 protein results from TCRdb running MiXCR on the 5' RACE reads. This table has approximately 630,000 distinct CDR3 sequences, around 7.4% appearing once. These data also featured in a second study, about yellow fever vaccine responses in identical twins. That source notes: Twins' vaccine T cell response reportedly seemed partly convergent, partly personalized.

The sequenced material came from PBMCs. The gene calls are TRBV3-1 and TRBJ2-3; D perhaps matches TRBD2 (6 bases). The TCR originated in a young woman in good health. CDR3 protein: CASSTQRADTQYF. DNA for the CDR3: TGTGCCAGCAGCACGCAGCGGGCAGATACGCAGTATTTT.